One and the same sample provided the 26 T cell receptor beta chains below, sequenced in a study of T cell changes during pregnancy in multiple sclerosis. The table came from immunoSEQ multiplex PCR; TCRdb's copy has only in-frame clones and leaves some out. There are tens of thousands of clones in the sample; 90% to 95% occur only once, and about 3% lies in the top ten. Sequencing was performed on peripheral blood, taken before pregnancy. These TCRs come from a female donor with multiple sclerosis, enrolled in a pregnancy study.

This rearrangement joins TRBV6-1 to TRBJ2-7, with unresolved D. This CDR3 comprises 13 residues. V was trimmed by 8 bases and J by 0 bases, leaving 11 bases between them. In germline, CDR1 is MNHNS, CDR2 SASEGT. CDR3 region: CASGRYDSYEQYF. CDR3 in DNA: TGTGCCAGCGGGCGATACGACTCCTACGAGCAGTACTTC.

V gene TRBV5-4 combines with J gene TRBJ2-7, with D possibly being TRBD2 (6 bases). V shed 0 bases and J shed 1 base, with 23 bases lying between them. The CDR3 loop spans 19 amino acids. Germline loops: CDR1 SGHNT, CDR2 YYREEE (reference sequence). The CDR3 nucleotides are TGTGCCAGCAGCTTGGTAGTGAAGGCTAGCGCAGCGGTATCCTACGAGCAGTACTTC. Translated, it gives CASSLVVKASAAVSYEQYF.

The CDR3 sequence: CASSFRGRRETQYF. DNA for the CDR3: TGTGCCAGCAGCTTCAGGGGGAGGCGAGAGACCCAGTACTTC. J is TRBJ2-5 and V is TRBV28; TRBD1 is a possible D gene (7 bases). V was clipped by 6 bases and J by 4 bases, with 15 bases between them. CDR3 length: 14 amino acids. Germline CDR1 reads MDHEN; CDR2 reads SYDVKM. Looking up the rest from reference TRBV28 and TRBJ2-5 gives the full variable domain: DVKVTQSSRYLVKRTGEKVFLECVQDMDHENMFWYRQDPGLGLRLIYFSYDVKMKEKGDIPEGYSVSREKKERFSLILESASTNQTSMYLCASSFRGRRETQYFGPGTRLLVL.

The rearrangement joins TRBV28 to TRBJ1-1, with a tentative D call TRBD1 (5 bases). CDR1 is MDHEN, CDR2 SYDVKM, per germline. The V end lost 5 bases, the J end lost 5 bases, and 18 bases lay between the germline ends. This CDR3 has 15 amino acids. The CDR3, as DNA: TGTGCCAGCAGTCCCCAATCCGCAGGGAAGACTGAAGCTTTCTTT. Amino acids: CASSPQSAGKTEAFF. The full variable domain, in which reference TRBV28 and TRBJ1-1 provide the parts outside the CDR3, is DVKVTQSSRYLVKRTGEKVFLECVQDMDHENMFWYRQDPGLGLRLIYFSYDVKMKEKGDIPEGYSVSREKKERFSLILESASTNQTSMYLCASSPQSAGKTEAFFGQGTRLTVV.

The V and J genes are TRBV15 and TRBJ2-1; 9 positions agree with TRBD2. V shed 2 bases, J shed 3 bases, and the junction held 2 bases outside the gene matches. The germline gives CDR1 LNHNV, CDR2 YYDKDF (reference sequence). This CDR3 is 15 amino acids long. The CDR3 DNA reads TGTGCCACCAGCAGACTAGCGGGACTCTACAATGAGCAGTTCTTC. Translating it yields CATSRLAGLYNEQFF. Complete variable domain (other parts from reference TRBV15 and TRBJ2-1): DAMVIQNPRYQVTQFGKPVTLSCSQTLNHNVMYWYQQKSSQAPKLLFHYYDKDFNNEADTPDNFQSRRPNTSFCFLDIRSPGLGDTAMYLCATSRLAGLYNEQFFGPGTRLTVL.

This chain joins TRBV6-4 and TRBJ1-5; the D is unclear. Germline values: CDR1 MRHNA, CDR2 SNTAGT. The V end lost 2 bases, the J end lost 7 bases, and 15 bases lay between the germline ends. The CDR3 totals 15 residues. CDR3 DNA: TGTGCCAGCAGTGACCGCCTATTGAGAGGGCAGCCCCAGCATTTT. It encodes CASSDRLLRGQPQHF.

The chain combines TRBV2 with TRBJ1-1, with 9 positions matching TRBD1. Germline CDR1 is SNHLY and CDR2 is FYNNEI. This CDR3 has 17 residues. The J segment lost 4 bases and the V segment lost 5 bases, leaving 14 bases of the junction unmatched. The CDR3 nucleotides read TGTGCCAGCAGTTATGGGACAGGGACTACCTGGGGCACTGAAGCTTTCTTT. Translation gives CASSYGTGTTWGTEAFF.

The chain has TRBV28 and TRBJ2-7; D possibly corresponds to TRBD1 (6 bases). CDR1 is MDHEN, CDR2 SYDVKM, per germline. This CDR3 is 16 amino acids long. Trimming cost V 7 bases and J 3 bases, with 22 bases left between them. CDR3 sequence reads: CASTLRGGQRGYEQYF. The DNA of the CDR3 is TGTGCCAGCACCCTTAGGGGCGGACAGAGAGGCTACGAGCAGTACTTC. The full variable domain, in which reference TRBV28 and TRBJ2-7 provide the parts outside the CDR3, is DVKVTQSSRYLVKRTGEKVFLECVQDMDHENMFWYRQDPGLGLRLIYFSYDVKMKEKGDIPEGYSVSREKKERFSLILESASTNQTSMYLCASTLRGGQRGYEQYFGPGTRLTVT.

This clone was detected only once. The J gene is TRBJ2-3, the V gene TRBV11-2; a weak D match, TRBD1 (6 bases). The V end lost 7 bases, the J end lost 3 bases, and 20 bases lay between the germline ends. Germline assignment: CDR1 SGHAT and CDR2 FQNNGV. The CDR3 runs 16 residues. The CDR3 protein is CASKSSGAWSTDTQYF. The DNA of the CDR3 is TGTGCCAGCAAAAGTTCAGGGGCTTGGTCGACAGATACGCAGTATTTT.

The gene calls are TRBV4-1 and TRBJ1-2; D is possibly TRBD1 (6 bases). Deletions cut 1 base from V and 7 bases from J, with 13 bases between. The CDR3 consists of 14 residues. Germline CDR1 MGHRA, CDR2 YSYEKL. The DNA for the CDR3 is TGCGCCAGCAGCCAAGGGATGGGGGCGCCTGGCTACACCTTC. This gives the protein CASSQGMGAPGYTF.

The chain links TRBV7-8 to TRBJ2-2; TRBD1 aligns across 11 bases. With 8 bases clipped from V and 2 bases from J, the junction kept 7 bases outside the gene matches. The germline V gene encodes CDR1 SGHVS and CDR2 FQNEAQ. The CDR3 totals 16 residues. CDR3 nucleotide sequence: TGTGCCAGCGGACAGGGGGCGAGAATCAACACCGGGGAGCTGTTTTTT. It translates to CASGQGARINTGELFF.

V and J are TRBV19 and TRBJ2-7; 13 bases are a match to TRBD2. V gave up 0 bases and J gave up 11 bases; unmatched junction bases: 4. The CDR3 sequence is 14 residues long. Per germline, CDR1 LNHDA and CDR2 SQIVND (reference sequence). The CDR3 is CASSIEGLAGPKYF. The CDR3 DNA reads TGTGCCAGTAGTATAGAGGGACTAGCGGGACCTAAGTACTTC. Based on the CDR3 plus reference TRBV19 and TRBJ2-7, the full variable domain is DGGITQSPKYLFRKEGQNVTLSCEQNLNHDAMYWYRQDPGQGLRLIYYSQIVNDFQKGDIAEGYSVSREKKESFPLTVTSAQKNPTAFYLCASSIEGLAGPKYFGPGTRLTVT.

This chain links TRBV28 with TRBJ1-4, with TRBD1 as a possible D gene (6 bases). Trimming stripped 2 bases from V and 3 bases from J, with 16 bases between. The CDR3 extends over 17 amino acids. Germline values: CDR1 MDHEN, CDR2 SYDVKM. The CDR3, as DNA: TGTGCCAGCAGTTTACCCCCCCCGGGGGGGCCTAATGAAAAACTGTTTTTT. It yields the protein CASSLPPPGGPNEKLFF.

CDR3 DNA sequence: TGTGCCAGCAGCTTAATGACACATGAGCAGTTCTTC. Protein product: CASSLMTHEQFF. V and J are TRBV7-2 and TRBJ2-1; D is ambiguous. V was clipped by 2 bases and J by 8 bases, with 7 bases between them. The CDR3 covers 12 residues. The V gene's germline CDR1 is SGHTA and CDR2 FQGNSA.

The chain carries TRBV10-3 and TRBJ2-2; TRBD2 might be the D (6 bases). Germline V gives CDR1 ENHRY, CDR2 SYGVKD. The V end was cut by 8 bases, the J end by 3 bases, with 13 bases between. CDR3 size: 14 residues. The CDR3 region has the DNA TGTGCCATCTCGGGAGACAGCTACACCGGGGAGCTGTTTTTT. As protein: CAISGDSYTGELFF.

V gene TRBV29-1 combines with J gene TRBJ2-3, with unresolved D. V was pared by 6 bases and J by 5 bases, with 12 bases between. This CDR3 comprises 12 residues. The germline V gene encodes CDR1 SQVTM and CDR2 ANQGSEA. CDR3 nucleotide sequence: TGCAGCGTCGATTTACTGCGAGATACGCAGTATTTT. Amino acid sequence: CSVDLLRDTQYF.

The V call is TRBV5-1, the J call TRBJ1-2; a possible D gene is TRBD1 (6 bases). From germline, CDR1 is SGHRS and CDR2 YFSETQ. The V end lost 4 bases, the J end lost 6 bases, and 13 bases lay between the germline ends. The CDR3 extends over 13 amino acids. The CDR3 coding sequence is TGCGCCAGCAGCCAGGGGTCAGGGGATGGCTACACCTTC. Translation gives CASSQGSGDGYTF.

The chain uses TRBV25-1 and TRBJ2-7, with 11 bases lining up with TRBD2. The germline gives CDR1 MGHDK, CDR2 SYGVNS. This CDR3 is 14 amino acids long. The J segment lost 2 bases and the V segment lost 5 bases, leaving 2 bases of the junction unmatched. Here the CDR3 reads CASSLAGGTYEQYF. The CDR3 coding sequence is TGTGCCAGCAGTCTAGCGGGAGGCACCTACGAGCAGTACTTC.

The V call is TRBV20-1, the J call TRBJ1-2, with a tentative D call TRBD1 (6 bases). There are 11 residues in the CDR3. V gave up 5 bases and J gave up 7 bases, with 11 bases separating them. The germline CDR1 and CDR2 sequences are DFQATT and SNEGSKA (reference sequence). The CDR3 sequence: CSARRTAGYTF. The CDR3 DNA sequence: TGCAGTGCTCGCAGGACAGCTGGCTACACCTTC.

The chain carries TRBV25-1 and TRBJ2-3; the match to TRBD2 covers 8 bases. From germline, CDR1 is MGHDK and CDR2 SYGVNS. V shed 1 base and J 2 bases; nucleotides not matched to a gene: 11. CDR3 length: 18 amino acids. The CDR3 DNA follows: TGTGCCAGCAGTGAATTAGAGGCCGCGGGAGGCAACACAGATACGCAGTATTTT. It is translated as CASSELEAAGGNTDTQYF.

The rearrangement links TRBV15 to TRBJ2-1, with TRBD2 identical over 11 bases. Germline assignment: CDR1 LNHNV and CDR2 YYDKDF (reference sequence). The CDR3 loop spans 20 amino acids. V shed 0 bases, J shed 7 bases, and the junction held 17 bases outside the gene matches. CDR3 sequence (DNA): TGTGCCACCAGCAGAGATTATCTCTCTTTACTAGCGGGAGCAGCAAATGAGCAGTTCTTC. Protein product: CATSRDYLSLLAGAANEQFF.

The J gene is TRBJ2-7, the V gene TRBV7-9; D is perhaps TRBD1 (5 bases). The CDR3 is made up of 18 amino acids. Germline CDR1 SEHNR, CDR2 FQNEAQ (reference sequence). Trimming took 5 bases from V and 2 from J, leaving 25 bases between them. CDR3 nucleotides: TGTGCCAGCAGCCCCCCCCTCCTTCAGGGCCCCTCAGCCTACGAGCAGTACTTC. This codes for CASSPPLLQGPSAYEQYF.

V usage is TRBV5-1 and J usage is TRBJ2-5; D perhaps matches TRBD2 (6 bases). Trimming shortened V by 0 bases and J by 4 bases, and 13 bases separated the two germline ends. CDR1 is SGHRS, CDR2 YFSETQ, per germline. The CDR3 has 15 amino acids. This chain's CDR3 is CASSLGASEAETQYF. For the CDR3, the DNA is TGCGCCAGCAGCTTGGGGGCTAGCGAGGCAGAGACCCAGTACTTC.

V is TRBV10-3 and J is TRBJ2-7, with TRBD2 identical over 9 bases. The CDR3 runs to 14 residues. V lost 6 bases, J lost 5 bases, and 8 bases stayed unmatched. The V gene's germline CDR1 is ENHRY and CDR2 SYGVKD. The CDR3 DNA follows: TGTGCCATCAGAGAGAGCGGGAGGCCTAACGAGCAGTACTTC. It is translated as CAIRESGRPNEQYF.

The chain joins TRBV7-2 to TRBJ1-2, with D perhaps TRBD1 (6 bases). From germline, CDR1 is SGHTA and CDR2 FQGNSA. This CDR3 has 15 residues. Trimming removed 4 bases at V and 2 bases at J, with 14 bases between. The CDR3 DNA is TGTGCCAGCAGCTCAAAAGGGACAAAGAACTATGGCTACACCTTC. It codes for CASSSKGTKNYGYTF. Using reference TRBV7-2 and TRBJ1-2 for the parts outside the CDR3, the full variable domain is GAGVSQSPSNKVTEKGKDVELRCDPISGHTALYWYRQSLGQGLEFLIYFQGNSAPDKSGLPSDRFSAERTGGSVSTLTIQRTQQEDSAVYLCASSSKGTKNYGYTFGSGTRLTVV.

This chain uses TRBV5-1 with TRBJ2-7; TRBD1 agrees at 9 bases. Per the germline V gene, CDR1 is SGHRS and CDR2 is YFSETQ. V was pared by 6 bases and J by 0 bases, with 7 bases of the junction left unmatched. The CDR3 contains 15 residues. CDR3 sequence (DNA): TGCGCCAGCACCCGGGACAGGGTCAGCTCCTACGAGCAGTACTTC. This translates into CASTRDRVSSYEQYF.